This TCR beta chain was sequenced in a study of siplizumab effects on memory and regulatory T cells. Findings and limits, study-wide: The suppressive capacity of proliferating Tregs from siplizumab cultures remained unconfirmed.

The assay was immunoSEQ multiplex PCR, and TCRdb's table has in-frame clones only and misses some. Of 90,000 to 150,000 clones listed, just over 90% were seen once; the top ten hold around 0.16%. Comments on this clone: The antigen is not known.

V lost 4 bases, J lost 1 base, and 10 bases lay in between. CDR3 size: 14 residues. Looked up from germline, CDR1 is SGHDN and CDR2 is FVKESK. The sample was non-Treg CD4+ T cells sorted from blood. This TCR came from a human donor in good health. The J gene is TRBJ1-1, the V gene TRBV14; D is uncertain. The CDR3 sequence is CASSLGRQNTEAFF. The DNA of the CDR3 is TGTGCCAGCAGCCTTGGACGGCAGAACACTGAAGCTTTCTTT.